Listed below are T cell receptor beta chains from one sample, sequenced in a study of blood T cell repertoires in COVID-19. The table came from immunoSEQ multiplex PCR; TCRdb's copy has only in-frame clones and leaves some out. The table has about 140,000 clones, approximately 83% seen once. Material for sequencing was PBMCs or T cells enriched from blood (not recorded which). Receptors were obtained from a man between 65 and 85 years old who had been exposed to COVID-19. CDR3s include the opening cysteine and the closing phenylalanine or tryptophan. The order of the fields is J gene, V gene, CDR3 protein.

TRBJ1-6,TRBV4-3,CASSQVRGANSPLHF
TRBJ2-2,TRBV28,CASSLGLAGGTGELFF
TRBJ2-7,TRBV6-2/TRBV6-3,CASSYTGQIYEQYF
TRBJ1-1,TRBV27,CASRPRGRGGTEAFF
TRBJ1-5,TRBV7-2,CASSFTQGFNQPQHF
TRBJ2-3,TRBV24-1,CATSRPSGGTDTQYF
TRBJ2-7,TRBV4-3,CASSQSLSGTGVLYEQYF
TRBJ1-5,TRBV11-3,CASSIGGNWGPTPNQPQHF
TRBJ1-2,TRBV6-5,CASIQGGAVGGYTF
TRBJ1-1,TRBV6-5,CASRGNTEAFF
TRBJ2-3,TRBV5-1,CASSWGGAVSGTDTQYF
TRBJ1-5,TRBV2,CASSDRAQSNQPQHF
TRBJ1-4,TRBV25-1,CASSSQGGGNEKLFF
TRBJ2-5,TRBV24-1,CATSDPRTSGSVGGETQYF
TRBJ1-1,TRBV7-8,CASSLLRNTEAFF
TRBJ1-4,TRBV27,CASRRQGNEKLFF
TRBJ1-5,TRBV6-5,CASSDRAESPQHF
TRBJ2-7,TRBV18,CASSPHSYEQYF
TRBJ1-5,TRBV19,CATQDRYSNQPQHF
TRBJ2-7,TRBV28,CASSGQAIYEQYF
TRBJ1-4,TRBV28,CASSSLQGSKLFF
TRBJ2-1,TRBV28,CASSPLESSYNEQFF
TRBJ2-3,TRBV29-1,CSVDGTSGDTDTQYF
TRBJ1-4,TRBV18,CASSPQSSNEKLFF
TRBJ1-2,TRBV3-1/TRBV3-2,CASSQAINYGYTF
TRBJ1-2,TRBV7-2,CASSGQGHYTF
TRBJ2-1,TRBV10-1,CASSGISSGDPAGQFF
TRBJ2-1,TRBV7-9,CASSVSGSYNEQFF
TRBJ2-3,TRBV19,CASSIVRDSTDTQYF
TRBJ2-1,TRBV6-4,CASSVGLADYNEQFF
TRBJ1-2,TRBV12-3/TRBV12-4,CASSPGGNYGYTF
TRBJ2-3,TRBV2,CASSGLAASTDTQYF
TRBJ1-1,TRBV4-3,CASSQVNREPPEGAFF
TRBJ1-2,TRBV28,CASGQGNYGYTF
TRBJ1-2,TRBV28,CASGRPGTGGFYGYTF
TRBJ2-2,TRBV6-2/TRBV6-3,CASSFYKPNTGELFF
TRBJ1-1,TRBV4-1,CASSQGFQGAALNTEAFF
TRBJ2-2,TRBV19,CASRRAGGTGELFF
TRBJ2-1,TRBV3-1/TRBV3-2,CASSPALAGGHEQFF
TRBJ2-5,TRBV3-1/TRBV3-2,CASSQEGRDRDSQETQYF
TRBJ2-3,TRBV7-2,CASSLDGKYTDTQYF
TRBJ2-7,TRBV10-3,CAIREDKKYEQYF
TRBJ2-3,TRBV5-5,CASSWTGSDTQYF
TRBJ1-3,TRBV7-9,CASSFTGNTIYF
TRBJ2-7,TRBV6-5,CASSYGGGTSYEQYF